This T cell receptor beta chain is drawn from a study of cytomegalovirus exposure and HLA in healthy donors. The study, taken as a whole, reports: In a later analysis, a missense DCLRE1C variant was linked to TCR beta V- and J-gene trimming. Apart from CMV serostatus, no immune exposure information was available.

The primer mix had 60 Vbeta and 13 Jbeta primers. TCRdb's table, derived via immunoSEQ multiplex PCR, lists solely in-frame clones and lacks some. The repertoire includes about 140,000 clones, around 81% of them detected once, and about 2.8% sits in the top ten. Germline CDR1 is MNHEY and CDR2 is SVGAGI. This CDR3 region has 15 residues. The V end was cut by 5 bases, the J end by 0 bases, with 13 bases between. In this sample, this clone turned up a few times. Its antigen is still unknown. V usage is TRBV6-5 and J usage is TRBJ1-1; D remains ambiguous. Sequenced: PBMCs. The sequence came from a male donor in good health and CMV-seronegative. CDR3 in DNA: TGTGCCAGCAGTCCCCCGTTTGGCCTGAACACTGAAGCTTTCTTT. Amino acids: CASSPPFGLNTEAFF.